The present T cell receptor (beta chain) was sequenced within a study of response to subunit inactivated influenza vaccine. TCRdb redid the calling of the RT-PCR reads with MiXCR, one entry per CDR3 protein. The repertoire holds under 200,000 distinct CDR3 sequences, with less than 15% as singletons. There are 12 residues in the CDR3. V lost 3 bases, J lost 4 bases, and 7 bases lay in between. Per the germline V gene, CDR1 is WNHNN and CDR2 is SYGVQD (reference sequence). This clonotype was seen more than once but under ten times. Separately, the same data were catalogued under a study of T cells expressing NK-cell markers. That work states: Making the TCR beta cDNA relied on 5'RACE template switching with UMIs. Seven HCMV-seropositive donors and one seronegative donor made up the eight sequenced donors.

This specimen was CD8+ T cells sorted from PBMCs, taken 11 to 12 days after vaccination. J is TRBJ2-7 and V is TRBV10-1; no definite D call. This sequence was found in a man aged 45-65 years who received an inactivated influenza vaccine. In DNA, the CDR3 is TGCGCCAGCAGTGAATCCGGTTACGAGCAGTACTTC. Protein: CASSESGYEQYF.